This TCR beta chain was documented in a study of response to subunit inactivated influenza vaccine. General study points: The authors put forward the suggestion that each seasonal influenza vaccination may bring in only a limited number of new T cells.

Turning to this clonotype: Its antigen remains unidentified.

MiXCR, applied by TCRdb to the RT-PCR reads, yields one record per CDR3 protein. In the table there are a few hundred thousand distinct CDR3 sequences, around 15% of which are singletons. The V end lost 2 bases, the J end lost 2 bases, and 12 bases lay between the germline ends. The CDR3 covers 15 residues. Sequences were derived from PBMCs from blood, sampled 12 days after vaccination. V is TRBV12-3 or TRBV12-4 and J is TRBJ1-2; D perhaps matches TRBD1 (5 bases). The receptor was isolated from a man aged 50-59 years who received an inactivated influenza vaccine. The CDR3 region has the DNA TGTGCCAGCAGTTTAAAAAGGGGATTGAACTATGGCTACACCTTC. Amino acids: CASSLKRGLNYGYTF.